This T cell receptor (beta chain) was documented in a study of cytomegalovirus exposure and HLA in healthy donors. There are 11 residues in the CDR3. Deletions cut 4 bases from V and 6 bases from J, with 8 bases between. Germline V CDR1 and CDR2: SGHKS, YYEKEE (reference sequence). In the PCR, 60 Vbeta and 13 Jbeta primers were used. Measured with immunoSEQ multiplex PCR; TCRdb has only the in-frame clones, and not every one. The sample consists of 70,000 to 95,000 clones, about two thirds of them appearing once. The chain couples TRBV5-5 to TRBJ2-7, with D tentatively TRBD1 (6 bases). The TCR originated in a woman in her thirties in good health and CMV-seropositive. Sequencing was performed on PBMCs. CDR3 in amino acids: CASSVRGEQYF. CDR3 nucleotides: TGTGCCAGCAGCGTCAGGGGCGAGCAGTACTTC.